The rows below give T cell receptor beta chains drawn from one sample of a study of cytomegalovirus exposure and HLA in healthy donors. The repertoire was sequenced with immunoSEQ multiplex PCR; TCRdb's copy has only in-frame clones and lacks some. The table records 150,000 to 200,000 clones, just under 80% of them present only once. Sequencing input: PBMCs. Receptors originate from a woman younger than 45 in good health and CMV-seronegative. CDR3s include the opening cysteine and the closing phenylalanine or tryptophan. The D gene is left open where the match is weak. Clone sizes are given selectively: once, few, many, or a class where the clone is expanded.

>TRBV30|13|NA|TRBJ1-5|few
TGTGCCTGGAGTAGACAGGAGAATCAGCCCCAGCATTTT
CAWSRQENQPQHF
>TRBV10-3|16|TRBD1|TRBJ2-3|NA
TGTGCCATCAGTGATCCGGACAGGGGATACACAGATACGCAGTATTTT
CAISDPDRGYTDTQYF
>TRBV4-2|14|NA|TRBJ2-1|NA
TGTGCCAGCACTGAAGAGGGGCCCGGGAGTGAGCAGTTCTTC
CASTEEGPGSEQFF
>TRBV2|13|NA|TRBJ2-1|few
TGTGCCACCCAGTACGCAACGGGGAATGAGCAGTTCTTC
CATQYATGNEQFF
>TRBV7-8|15|NA|TRBJ2-1|NA
TGTGCCAGCAGCCCCCGGGAGCTCGCCTACAATGAGCAGTTCTTC
CASSPRELAYNEQFF
>TRBV19|15|NA|TRBJ1-5|NA
TGTGCCAGTAGTAATAGAGACAGGATCAATCAGCCCCAGCATTTT
CASSNRDRINQPQHF
>TRBV5-1|14|TRBD1|TRBJ1-2|NA
TGCGCCAGCAGCTCCACTCGGGACAGCGCCCGCTACACCTTC
CASSSTRDSARYTF
>TRBV7-6|17|TRBD2|TRBJ2-2|once
TGTGCCAGCAGCTTAGCGGGACCGGGACTAGCAACCGGGGAGCTGTTTTTT
CASSLAGPGLATGELFF
>TRBV5-1|14|NA|TRBJ1-1|NA
TGCGCCAGCAGCTTTTCGGGAGACGGGGCTGAAGCTTTCTTT
CASSFSGDGAEAFF
>TRBV19|15|TRBD1|TRBJ1-2|once
TGTGCCAGTAGTCCCGTCGGGACAGGGGCCTATGGCTACACCTTC
CASSPVGTGAYGYTF
>TRBV18|15|NA|TRBJ2-5|NA
TGTGCCAGCTCACCAGGAGGGGACGGCCAAGAGACCCAGTACTTC
CASSPGGDGQETQYF
>TRBV13|16|NA|TRBJ1-1|few
TGTGCCAGCAGCCCCGGGTCCCTGTTCCTGGACACTGAAGCTTTCTTT
CASSPGSLFLDTEAFF
>TRBV6-5|14|NA|TRBJ1-5|NA
TGTGCCAGCGGCCTCGGGGGGCAAGGTCAGCCCCAGCATTTT
CASGLGGQGQPQHF
>TRBV9|16|TRBD1|TRBJ2-7|NA
TGTGCCAGCAGCGTAGCGGCGGACAGGGTTCTCCACGAGCAGTACTTC
CASSVAADRVLHEQYF
>TRBV2|11|NA|TRBJ1-1|NA
TGTGCCAGCCGCAGGGATCCCGAAGCTTTCTTT
CASRRDPEAFF
>TRBV9|14|TRBD1|TRBJ1-2|NA
TGTGCCAGCAGCGTAGACGCCAGAGGGGGCGGCTACACCTTC
CASSVDARGGGYTF
>TRBV5-1|12|TRBD2|TRBJ2-1|NA
TGCGCCAGCACGGGAGGGGTCAATGAGCAGTTCTTC
CASTGGVNEQFF
>TRBV7-9|15|TRBD1|TRBJ1-3|NA
TGTGCCAGCAGCCGGCGGACAGGGGCTGGAAACACCATATATTTT
CASSRRTGAGNTIYF
>TRBV19|16|TRBD1|TRBJ1-2|NA
TGTGCCAGTAGTGACCGGGACAGGGAATTCAGCTATGGCTACACCTTC
CASSDRDREFSYGYTF
>TRBV6-1|12|NA|TRBJ2-3|once
TGTGCCAGCAGTGAACGTGGCAGGGGGCAGTATTTT
CASSERGRGQYF
>TRBV7-2|14|NA|TRBJ1-1|NA
TGTGCCAGCAGCTTAGACTTGGTCATCACTGAAGCTTTCTTT
CASSLDLVITEAFF
>TRBV12-5|18|NA|TRBJ1-3|NA
TGTGCTAGTGGTTTGGTTGGGGCGGGACGCCTCTCTGGAAACACCATATATTTT
CASGLVGAGRLSGNTIYF
>TRBV19|14|NA|TRBJ1-2|NA
TGTGCCAGTAGTAATAGACAGTCCACCTATGGCTACACCTTC
CASSNRQSTYGYTF
>TRBV10-3|12|NA|TRBJ1-1|NA
TGTGCCATCGGCAGGGCGATCGCTGAAGCTTTCTTT
CAIGRAIAEAFF
>TRBV6-5|14|TRBD1|TRBJ1-1|NA
TGTGCCAGCAGGGTGGACAGGGGAGACACTGAAGCTTTCTTT
CASRVDRGDTEAFF
>TRBV5-4|15|NA|TRBJ2-7|NA
TGTGCCAGCAGCTTAGTGGGGGGAAACTCCTACGAGCAGTACTTC
CASSLVGGNSYEQYF
>TRBV10-3|13|TRBD1|TRBJ1-2|NA
TGTGCCATCTCGGTGGGACAGGATTATGGCTACACCTTC
CAISVGQDYGYTF
>TRBV6-6|15|TRBD1|TRBJ2-2|NA
TGTGCCAGCAGCCCGGTGGACAGGGTGGTCGGGGAGCTGTTTTTT
CASSPVDRVVGELFF
>TRBV30|13|NA|TRBJ1-2|NA
TGTGCCTGGTCACCAGGGTCGGTCGGTGGCTACACCTTC
CAWSPGSVGGYTF
>TRBV2|15|NA|TRBJ2-3|NA
TGTGCCAGCAGTGGGTCGCGGGGGCTCACAGATACGCAGTATTTT
CASSGSRGLTDTQYF
>TRBV2|12|NA|TRBJ2-5|NA
TGTGCCAGCAGTGACCTGCAAGAGACCCAGTACTTC
CASSDLQETQYF
>TRBV6-6|16|NA|TRBJ2-3|NA
TGTGCCAGCAGTTACGAGACAGTCCCACTAACAGATACGCAGTATTTT
CASSYETVPLTDTQYF
>TRBV9|15|NA|TRBJ1-1|few
TGTGCCAGCAGCGTGGAGCCGGATCGGAACACTGAAGCTTTCTTT
CASSVEPDRNTEAFF
>TRBV7-9|14|TRBD1|TRBJ1-4|NA
TGTGCCAGCAGCTTAAGGGGGCCTAATGAAAAACTGTTTTTT
CASSLRGPNEKLFF
>TRBV5-1|19|NA|TRBJ1-1|few
TGCGCCAGCAGCTTGTCCGATGGCAGGGTTTTGAAATCGAACACTGAAGCTTTCTTT
CASSLSDGRVLKSNTEAFF
>TRBV10-1|15|TRBD1|TRBJ2-7|NA
TGCGCCAGCAGTGATCTGGGACAGGGAGACGCCGGGAAGTACTTC
CASSDLGQGDAGKYF
>TRBV21-1|17|NA|TRBJ2-2|few
TGTGCCAGCAGCAAAGGCAACGACAGGGGGCAGACCGGGGAGCTGTTTTTT
CASSKGNDRGQTGELFF
>TRBV7-9|18|TRBD2|TRBJ2-2|NA
TGTGCCAGCAGCTGGACTAGCGGGGGCCTCATGGGGACCGGGGAGCTGTTTTTT
CASSWTSGGLMGTGELFF
>TRBV7-2|13|NA|TRBJ2-7|few
TGTGCCAGCAGCTTTCCCCCTGCCTACGAGCAGTACTTC
CASSFPPAYEQYF
>TRBV7-3|18|TRBD2|TRBJ2-1|NA
TGTGCCAGCAGCTTAATCCGACTAGCGGGGGATGACTACAATGAGCAGTTCTTC
CASSLIRLAGDDYNEQFF
>TRBV5-1|15|TRBD2|TRBJ2-5|NA
TGCGCCAGCAGCTTGACTCCAGGACTAGTTGAGACCCAGTACTTC
CASSLTPGLVETQYF
>TRBV7-3|13|NA|TRBJ1-1|NA
TGTGCCAGCAGCCGGAGCGGGGGCACTGAAGCTTTCTTT
CASSRSGGTEAFF
>TRBV4-2|16|TRBD1|TRBJ1-1|NA
TGTGCCAGCAGCCTGAACGCGGGACAGGGGGCGGCTGAAGCTTTCTTT
CASSLNAGQGAAEAFF
>TRBV7-2|14|NA|TRBJ1-1|once
TGTGCCAGCAGCTTAGAGCGTCAGGGTACTGAAGCTTTCTTT
CASSLERQGTEAFF
>TRBV7-9|14|TRBD1|TRBJ1-2|NA
TGTGCCAGCAGCTTAACAGGGGTGAACTATGGCTACACCTTC
CASSLTGVNYGYTF
>TRBV7-6|16|NA|TRBJ2-7|NA
TGTGCCAGCAGCGCAAACCCTAGCTGTGGCTCCTACGAGCAGTACTTC
CASSANPSCGSYEQYF
>TRBV5-1|13|NA|TRBJ1-2|NA
TGCGCCAGCAGTTGGGGGGAGGACTATGGCTACACCTTC
CASSWGEDYGYTF
>TRBV9|15|NA|TRBJ2-2|NA
TGTGCCAGCAGCCCAATTGCGGGGAACACCGGGGAGCTGTTTTTT
CASSPIAGNTGELFF
>TRBV5-1|14|NA|TRBJ1-1|NA
TGCGCCAGCAAAGGGGAACAAATCTCTACTGAAGCTTTCTTT
CASKGEQISTEAFF
>TRBV9|18|TRBD1|TRBJ2-6|NA
TGTGCCAGCAGCTCAAGGGGACAGGGCTCCTCTGGGGCCAACGTCCTGACTTTC
CASSSRGQGSSGANVLTF
>TRBV6-1|17|TRBD1|TRBJ1-3|NA
TGTGCCAGCAGTGAAGGAAGACAGGGGTGGTCTGGAAACACCATATATTTT
CASSEGRQGWSGNTIYF
>TRBV2|13|NA|TRBJ1-1|NA
TGTGCCAGCAGTCGTCGGGGGAACACTGAAGCTTTCTTT
CASSRRGNTEAFF
>TRBV19|15|TRBD1|TRBJ1-5|NA
TGTGCCAGTAGTGTAGACAGGGGAGGCAATCAGCCCCAGCATTTT
CASSVDRGGNQPQHF
>TRBV7-2|14|NA|TRBJ2-3|NA
TGTGCCAGCAGCTTAGGTGGGCGCACAGATACGCAGTATTTT
CASSLGGRTDTQYF
>TRBV5-1|14|NA|TRBJ2-1|NA
TGCGCCAGCAGCTTGCAACCGCCACTCAATGAGCAGTTCTTC
CASSLQPPLNEQFF
>TRBV18|16|NA|TRBJ1-1|NA
TGTGCCAGCTCACCAGGTGTGCGGGGCTGGGGCGCTGAAGCTTTCTTT
CASSPGVRGWGAEAFF
>TRBV28|12|TRBD1|TRBJ1-1|NA
TGTGCCATCAGGACAGGAGACACTGAAGCTTTCTTT
CAIRTGDTEAFF
>TRBV27|16|NA|TRBJ2-5|NA
TGTGCCAGCAGTACCCGGGACAATGGATTGTTTGAGACCCAGTACTTC
CASSTRDNGLFETQYF
>TRBV29-1|16|TRBD1|TRBJ2-1|few
TGCAGCGTTGAGGGACAGCCCTGGAGCTCCTACAATGAGCAGTTCTTC
CSVEGQPWSSYNEQFF
>TRBV29-1|12|TRBD1|TRBJ1-2|NA
TGCAGCGTTGACTCTTACAGGGGAGGCTACACCTTC
CSVDSYRGGYTF